The next 5 T cell receptor beta chains were all read from a single sample in a study of blood T cell repertoires in COVID-19. Clones were sequenced by immunoSEQ multiplex PCR, and TCRdb holds only the in-frame ones, with some missing. The profile shows hundreds of thousands of clones, 80% to 90% of them singletons. Specimen: PBMCs or T cells enriched from blood (not recorded which). Source of these receptors: a man aged 25 to 45 who had recovered from COVID-19.

The chain has TRBV18 and TRBJ2-1, with 11 bases aligning to TRBD2. This CDR3 is built from 18 residues. V was clipped by 1 base and J by 4 bases; unmatched bases: 9. In germline, CDR1 is KGHSH, CDR2 LQKENI. The CDR3 reads CASSPLLAGGQKYNEQFF. DNA of the CDR3: TGTGCCAGCTCACCACTTCTAGCGGGGGGCCAAAAGTACAATGAGCAGTTCTTC. The variable domain in full, with the rest retrieved from reference TRBV18 and TRBJ2-1, is NAGVMQNPRHLVRRRGQEARLRCSPMKGHSHVYWYRQLPEEGLKFMVYLQKENIIDESGMPKERFSAEFPKEGPSILRIQQVVRGDSAAYFCASSPLLAGGQKYNEQFFGPGTRLTVL.

The chain uses TRBV4-2 and TRBJ1-6; 10 nucleotides line up with TRBD1. The J segment lost 3 bases and the V segment lost 3 bases, leaving 5 bases of the junction unmatched. The germline gives CDR1 LGHNA, CDR2 YNFKEQ. The CDR3 spans 17 residues. CDR3: CASSQETGGGYNSPLHF. The CDR3 DNA is TGTGCCAGCAGCCAGGAGACAGGGGGCGGCTATAATTCACCCCTCCACTTT.

V and J are TRBV10-3 and TRBJ1-1; no definite D call. The germline gives CDR1 ENHRY, CDR2 SYGVKD. The length of the CDR3 is 12 residues. The V end was cut by 0 bases, the J end by 5 bases, with 4 bases between. The CDR3 is CAISESRTEAFF. The CDR3 coding sequence is TGTGCCATCAGTGAGTCGAGGACTGAAGCTTTCTTT.

The chain employs TRBV7-2 and TRBJ1-5; no definite D call. The CDR3 sequence is 16 residues long. Germline loops: CDR1 SGHTA, CDR2 FQGNSA. The germline V and J ends were trimmed by 5 bases and 6 bases, with 20 bases remaining between them. The CDR3 is CASSPRAGVQVQPQHF. The DNA of the CDR3 is TGTGCCAGCAGCCCGCGCGCCGGGGTGCAGGTTCAGCCCCAGCATTTT.

About this clone: The same CDR3 arises from other DNA sequences in this sample as well. The chain has TRBV18 and TRBJ1-2, with D possibly being TRBD1 (6 bases). CDR1 and CDR2 (germline): KGHSH, LQKENI. The CDR3 sequence is 13 residues long. With 6 bases removed from V and 8 bases from J, the gap between germline ends came to 16 bases. CDR3 DNA: TGTGCCAGCTCGCCCCAGGGGAATTACGGCTACACCTTC. Translating it yields CASSPQGNYGYTF.